These 29 T cell receptor beta chains share one sample of origin, sequenced in a study of regulatory T cells in long-lasting Graves disease. CDR3 regions were amplified by Arm-PCR using iRepertoire HTBI primers to build TCR beta libraries. TCRdb reprocessed the multiplex PCR reads with MiXCR, giving one entry per CDR3 protein. The sample yields more than 400,000 distinct CDR3 sequences, around 17% seen once. Time point noted: newly diagnosed GD, antithyroid drugs for less than 3 months. PBMCs provided the RNA from which the TCR library was made. These same records also appear under a second study, on T cells in Graves' hyperthyroidism and ophthalmopathy.

Sequenced material: peripheral blood mononuclear cells (PBMCs), taken at new diagnosis, from a patient treated with antithyroid drugs. The receptor set was obtained from a woman aged 25-40 years with Graves disease.

The sample holds many counts of this clonotype. The chain joins TRBV20-1 to TRBJ1-1; D not certain. V was shortened by 0 bases and J by 1 base, with 12 bases between the two germline ends. There are 15 residues in the CDR3. Germline CDR1 and CDR2: DFQATT and SNEGSKA (reference sequence). The CDR3 DNA sequence: TGCAGTGCTAGAGATTATTCACAGACGAACACTGAAGCTTTCTTT. Its protein product is CSARDYSQTNTEAFF.

This clonotype was counted only a few times. The rearrangement uses TRBV4-1 and TRBJ1-5; the D gene is possibly TRBD1 (5 bases). CDR1 is MGHRA and CDR2 is YSYEKL in the germline V gene. The V gene lost 2 bases and the J gene lost 3 bases, with 14 bases spanning the gap. This CDR3 is 16 amino acids long. The CDR3: CASSQPRRGTNQPQHF. In nucleotides, the CDR3 is TGCGCCAGCAGCCAACCTAGACGGGGGACCAATCAGCCCCAGCATTTT.

The rearrangement joins TRBV4-3 to TRBJ2-5; maybe TRBD1 (6 bases). V dropped 3 bases and J dropped 7 bases, with 18 bases sitting between them. This CDR3 has 15 amino acids. Germline V gene data show CDR1 as LGHNA and CDR2 as YSLEER. This CDR3 reads CASSHRQATVVTQYF. The CDR3 region has the DNA TGCGCCAGCAGCCACCGACAGGCGACGGTGGTGACCCAGTACTTC.

V is TRBV6-2 or TRBV6-3 and J is TRBJ2-1; D is ambiguous. V lost 6 bases to trimming and J lost 9 bases, with 21 bases between them. Germline lookup yields CDR1 MNHEY and CDR2 SVGEGT. This CDR3 region has 15 residues. This CDR3 is CASSPWAIKKGEQFF. The CDR3 nucleotides are TGTGCCAGCAGCCCCTGGGCCATAAAAAAGGGTGAGCAGTTCTTC.

This clonotype was picked up many times. This sequence joins TRBV2 and TRBJ2-3; D might be TRBD1 or TRBD2, each matching 5 bases. CDR1 is SNHLY and CDR2 is FYNNEI in the germline V gene. Trimming cost V 3 bases and J 4 bases, with 11 bases left between them. The CDR3 has 14 residues. The CDR3 coding sequence is TGTGCCAGCAGTGACCTGGGGCGGGCAGATACGCAGTATTTT. Translation gives CASSDLGRADTQYF.

Many counts were recorded for this clonotype. The J gene is TRBJ2-5, the V gene TRBV10-2; D perhaps matches TRBD2 (5 bases). CDR1 is WSHSY and CDR2 is SAAADI in the germline V gene. Trimming cost V 1 base and J 5 bases, with 11 bases left between them. The CDR3 extends over 14 amino acids. In DNA, the CDR3 is TGCGCCAGCAGTGAGTTGTCAACTAGGGAGACCCAGTACTTC. Its translation: CASSELSTRETQYF.

Ten or more counts support this clonotype. V gene TRBV6-1 combines with J gene TRBJ2-1, with 8 nucleotides matching TRBD2. Germline V CDR1 and CDR2: MNHNS, SASEGT. The CDR3 spans 15 residues. J lost 7 bases, V lost 5 bases, and 10 bases had no gene match. The CDR3 bases are TGTGCCAGCAGTCTTAGCGGGAATGGGTGGAATGAGCAGTTCTTC. Amino acid sequence: CASSLSGNGWNEQFF.

V and J are TRBV3-2 and TRBJ1-5; TRBD1 is the table's D call, not checked against the DNA. TRBV3-2 is labeled a pseudogene. The CDR3 is 17 residues long. This CDR3 is CASSRTQGGWSNQPQHF. CDR3 DNA: TGTGCCAGCAGCCGAACCCAGGGGGGATGGAGCAATCAGCCCCAGCATTTT.

The chain combines TRBV12-3 or TRBV12-4 with TRBJ1-5, with a weak D call TRBD1 (5 bases). The CDR3 totals 16 residues. Trimming pared 4 bases from V and 8 bases from J, leaving 21 bases between. For the CDR3, the DNA is TGTGCCAGCAGTTCTACAGGTTATCACCCCGGGGAGCCCCAGCATTTT. Encoded protein: CASSSTGYHPGEPQHF.

This clonotype was seen many times. V and J are TRBV24-1 and TRBJ2-7, with D possibly TRBD2 on 5 matching bases. Deletions cut 5 bases from V and 1 base from J, with 5 bases between. CDR3 size: 12 residues. Germline CDR1 reads KGHDR; CDR2 reads SFDVKD. The CDR3 sequence: CATSAGSYEQYF. CDR3 bases: TGTGCCACCAGTGCGGGGTCCTACGAGCAGTACTTC.

Remarks on this clonotype: A far larger clone is one nucleotide away, so this likely arose from a read error. J is TRBJ2-7 and V is TRBV11-2, with a weak D call TRBD2 (5 bases). Germline assignment: CDR1 SGHAT and CDR2 FQNNGV. V lost 0 bases, J lost 7 bases, and 19 bases lay in between. The CDR3 has 16 residues. CDR3 region: CASSLDRGLSYNEQYF. In DNA, the CDR3 is TGTGCCAGCAGCTTAGATCGCGGGCTTTCCTACAATGAGCAGTACTTC.

This clonotype occurred a few times. The V gene is TRBV24-1, the J gene TRBJ2-1, with D hard to call. Germline CDR1 is KGHDR and CDR2 is SFDVKD. V was cut by 4 bases and J by 8 bases, with 14 bases left in between. The CDR3 totals 14 residues. The CDR3 DNA is TGTGCCACCAGTGACAGGACGGACCTCGATGAGCAGTTCTTC. As protein: CATSDRTDLDEQFF.

A few counts support this clonotype. A read error is possible here, since a much larger clone lies one base away. This chain uses TRBV6-5 with TRBJ2-4; maybe TRBD2 (6 bases). The CDR3 consists of 14 residues. V shed 0 bases and J shed 8 bases, with 11 bases lying between them. Germline CDR1 MNHEY, CDR2 SVGAGI. In nucleotides, the CDR3 is TGTGCCAGCAGTTACTCTGGAGGGGTGGACATTCAGTACTTC. The encoded protein is CASSYSGGVDIQYF.

This clonotype was seen at least ten times. The chain uses TRBV6-1 and TRBJ1-1; TRBD1 aligns across 7 bases. Germline trimming cut 2 bases from V and 4 bases from J; bases unmatched to any gene: 10. Germline lookup yields CDR1 MNHNS and CDR2 SASEGT. This CDR3 has 16 amino acids. This CDR3 is CASSEIDRVGFTEAFF. The CDR3 region has the DNA TGTGCCAGCAGTGAAATCGACAGGGTGGGTTTCACTGAAGCTTTCTTT.

This clonotype was counted ten times or more. This chain joins TRBV2 and TRBJ1-5; no clear D gene. The CDR3 covers 14 residues. Germline V lookup: CDR1 SNHLY, CDR2 FYNNEI. Trimming cost V 2 bases and J 1 base, with 6 bases left between them. As DNA, the CDR3 is TGTGCCAGCAGTGAAATTAGGAGCAATCAGCCCCAGCATTTT. This gives the protein CASSEIRSNQPQHF.

The gene calls are TRBV11-2 and TRBJ2-1; D is uncertain. Trimming left V 0 bases short and J 3 bases short, with 6 bases between. The CDR3 is 14 residues long. Germline V CDR1 and CDR2: SGHAT, FQNNGV. CDR3 loop: CASSLEVVYNEQFF. The CDR3 DNA reads as TGTGCCAGCAGCTTAGAGGTCGTCTACAATGAGCAGTTCTTC.

This clonotype was recorded many times. The rearrangement links TRBV28 to TRBJ2-7, with D possibly being TRBD1 (8 bases). The CDR3 has 16 residues. Germline V gives CDR1 MDHEN, CDR2 SYDVKM. V dropped 7 bases and J dropped 3 bases, with 22 bases sitting between them. CDR3 bases: TGTGCCAGCAATGATCCAGGGGGCGGGGGCCACTACGAGCAGTACTTC. Encoded protein: CASNDPGGGGHYEQYF.

The J gene is TRBJ2-4, the V gene TRBV19, with D possibly being TRBD1 (6 bases). CDR3 length: 18 residues. Germline V gene sequence: CDR1 LNHDA, CDR2 SQIVND (reference sequence). V was trimmed by 3 bases and J by 0 bases, leaving 18 bases between them. Here the CDR3 DNA reads TGTGCCAGTAGTATGGGTTGGACAGAGAGAATAGCCAAAAACATTCAGTACTTC. It specifies CASSMGWTERIAKNIQYF.

This clonotype appeared many times. The chain joins TRBV12-3 or TRBV12-4 to TRBJ2-1, with 10 bases aligning to TRBD2. V shed 7 bases, J shed 7 bases, and the junction held 13 bases outside the gene matches. This CDR3 comprises 16 residues. CDR3 coding DNA: TGTGCCAGCACGTGGACTAGCGGTAGCGCGGGGAATGAGCAGTTCTTC. The encoded protein is CASTWTSGSAGNEQFF.

This clonotype was seen repeatedly, ten times or more. The J gene is TRBJ1-1, the V gene TRBV7-8; no definite D call. Per the germline V gene, CDR1 is SGHVS and CDR2 is FQNEAQ. The CDR3 totals 15 residues. Trimming took off 0 bases at V and 3 bases at J, with 11 bases between the two ends. CDR3 DNA: TGTGCCAGCAGCTTAGCCGAGACACTATACACTGAAGCTTTCTTT. It codes for CASSLAETLYTEAFF.

Remarks on this clonotype: Being one base from a much bigger clone, this may be a read error. J is TRBJ1-5 and V is TRBV12-3 or TRBV12-4, with TRBD1 identical over 8 bases. The CDR3 runs 15 residues. The CDR3 nucleotides read TGTACCAGCGCGTTACAGGGGGGCTTTAATCAGCCCCAGCATTTT. Translation: CTSALQGGFNQPQHF.

The chain combines TRBV4-1 with TRBJ2-7; the match to TRBD2 covers 13 bases. The CDR3 contains 17 residues. V lost 0 bases, J lost 3 bases, and 5 bases stayed unmatched. The germline V gene has CDR1 MGHRA and CDR2 YSYEKL. DNA of the CDR3: TGCGCCAGCAGCCAAGAAGAGGGACTAGCGGGATTCTACGAGCAGTACTTC. Its protein is CASSQEEGLAGFYEQYF.

This clonotype was counted a few times. One base separates it from a far larger clone, so it is likely a read error. The V and J genes are TRBV20-1 and TRBJ2-1; TRBD2 matches at 7 bases. Germline V lookup: CDR1 DFQATT, CDR2 SNEGSKA (reference sequence). There are 14 residues in the CDR3. Germline trimming cut 6 bases from V and 10 bases from J; bases unmatched to any gene: 15. The CDR3 DNA follows: TGCAGTGCCCGCACCCCCCTAGCGGACCACGAGCAGTTCTTC. Translation: CSARTPLADHEQFF.

As for this clonotype: A much larger clone differs by one base, so this may be a read error. The chain combines TRBV5-1 with TRBJ2-1; tentative D call: TRBD2 (6 bases). Germline V CDR1 and CDR2: SGHRS, YFSETQ. V lost 4 bases and J lost 10, with 18 bases in between. This CDR3 is 14 amino acids long. In nucleotides, the CDR3 is TGCGCCAGCAGCCAGAGGAGGGGTACGTACGAGCAGTTCTTC. Its translation is CASSQRRGTYEQFF.

The count of this clonotype is one. The likely explanation is a read error, given a far larger clone one base away. The chain employs TRBV7-8 and TRBJ2-7; TRBD2 aligns across 10 bases. There are 17 residues in the CDR3. The trim removed 4 bases at V and 7 bases at J, leaving 16 bases unmatched. The V gene's germline CDR1 is SGHVS and CDR2 FQNEAQ. CDR3 bases: TGTGCCAGCAGCTCAGAGGTTAGGGCTAGCGGGAGCCAAGAGCAGTACTTC. It yields the protein CASSSEVRASGSQEQYF.

In this sample, this clonotype turned up a few times. The chain uses TRBV6-1 and TRBJ2-3; D is possibly TRBD1 or TRBD2 (5 bases each). CDR1 and CDR2 from the germline V gene are MNHNS and SASEGT. The CDR3 loop spans 17 amino acids. With 6 bases removed from V and 2 bases from J, the gap between germline ends came to 21 bases. The CDR3 is CASRGVDGTHLTDTQYF. The CDR3 coding sequence is TGTGCCAGCAGGGGGGTCGACGGGACCCATCTCACAGATACGCAGTATTTT.

This clonotype has just one count. A read error is possible here, since a much larger clone lies one base away. The gene calls are TRBV5-1 and TRBJ2-3; D uncertain. V gave up 2 bases and J gave up 2 bases, with 18 bases separating them. Germline V gene lookup returns CDR1 SGHRS and CDR2 YFSETQ. CDR3 length equals 17 residues. The CDR3 DNA reads as TGCGCCAGCAGCTTTGGGTCCTGGCAGAACTCCACAGATACGCAGTATTTT. It encodes CASSFGSWQNSTDTQYF.

The chain joins TRBV7-9 to TRBJ1-1; TRBD1 agrees at 7 bases. The ends lost 3 bases at V and 1 base at J; junction bases unmatched: 5. The CDR3 is 15 amino acids. Germline lookup yields CDR1 SEHNR and CDR2 FQNEAQ (reference sequence). Written as DNA, the CDR3 is TGTGCCAGCAGCTTGCTACGGGACAGGAACACTGAAGCTTTCTTT. Protein product: CASSLLRDRNTEAFF.

In this sample, this clonotype turned up many times. The V and J genes are TRBV4-2 and TRBJ2-1; TRBD2 matches 14 bases. Trimming cost V 0 bases and J 8 bases; bases outside gene matches: 3. Per germline, CDR1 LGHNA and CDR2 YNFKEQ. This CDR3 has 16 amino acids. The CDR3 DNA reads TGTGCCAGCAGCCAAGATGGGACTAGCGGGAGCGATGAGCAGTTCTTC. Its translation: CASSQDGTSGSDEQFF.